The sequence of this TCR beta chain was determined in a study of shared clonotypes between healthy human individuals (dated by TCRdb to 2018 to 2021). About the full investigation: The cohort comprised a couple of women and three men aged 18 to 49 years. For each donor, CD4 naive and CD4 memory were each given three plates, CD8 naive was given two plates, and CD8 memory was given one plate. The study deeply sequenced blood TCR repertoires of five healthy adults to estimate repertoire size and the extent of clonotype sharing between individuals. Different laboratories and diverse techniques were used to prepare libraries and sequence TCR repertoires, to increase sequencing depth and limit assay-specific biases. Per donor, leukapheresis produced somewhere between about 0.94 and 9 billion PBMCs. Results and caveats for the whole study, not just this receptor: Because the study included a small number of donors, the genetic and exposure-history diversity represented was limited. Larger estimated clonotype richness was generally found for naive subsets than for memory subsets. When a handful of donors were compared, the shared fraction of clonotypes was about 5% for naive CD4, more than 3% for naive CD8, 2.3% for memory CD4, and under 0.5% for memory CD8. Sampling was restricted to blood, and TCR repertoires in tissue are likely to differ from TCR repertoires in blood. Rarefaction of sorted-subset datasets indicated incomplete sequencing despite the large sequencing depth. Based on pairwise subsampling, the degree of clonotype sharing among donors was expected to be affected by sequencing depth. Clonotypes shared by all four sorted-subset donors showed higher generation probabilities than non-shared clonotypes.

CD8 naive samples were CD45RO-negative cells positively selected for CCR7, giving a CD45RA+CCR7+ population that excluded TemRA cells. The donors were healthy, HIV-negative adults with no recently reported acute infections or vaccinations. Every donor was a Caucasian adult residing in Nashville, Tennessee, USA. After blood collection by leukapheresis, PBMCs were isolated using Ficoll-Histopaque density gradient centrifugation and then cryopreserved in the vapor phase of liquid nitrogen. Analytical flow cytometry was used to check the purity and quantity of each magnetically sorted T cell population. Genomic DNA was isolated from each sorted fraction and quantified by UV absorbance on a Nanodrop 2000c. As for this clone: Its antigen has not been determined. No much larger clone is present one base from it, and per-base qualities are unavailable.

CDR1 MDHEN and CDR2 SYDVKM were looked up in the germline V gene. Relative to germline, V is missing 2 bases and J is missing 6 bases, with 4 bases of the junction outside any gene match. From cysteine to phenylalanine, the CDR3 is 16 amino acids long. The sequence is cut down to CDR3 DNA, 48 bases in frame from base 1. Using the deep immunoSEQ assay, multiplex PCR amplified TCR CDR3 regions from genomic DNA. Extracted genomic DNA from each cell subset was distributed evenly across all wells of several immunoSEQ 96-well plates, and each plate was treated as a replicate. For sorted subsets, roughly 200 ng genomic DNA, equal to 30,000 or so T cell genomes, was loaded into each replicate PCR. Purified libraries were measured with a Qubit 3.0 fluorometer, size-checked on a Bioanalyzer 2100, and measured again with the KAPA Library Quantification kit. A separate single-read 150-cycle Illumina NextSeq 550 flow cell was used to sequence each immunoSEQ 96-well plate. Per the original workflow: Because the immunoSEQ output held only junctional sequences and lacked quality scores, the filtering could not match the filtering applied to full-length reads. To assign V/J genes and CDR3, sequences were annotated using PyIR, a Python wrapper for IgBLAST v1.9, with IMGT germline references. Reads were filtered out if the reads had weak V/J assignments (E-value above 1e-6), no CDR3, stop codons, out-of-frame junctions, or ambiguous translated residues. V3J clonotypes were defined by identical inferred V gene, J gene, and CDR3 amino acid sequence. To compute the percentage overlap between repertoires, the number of shared unique clonotypes was divided by the size of the smaller repertoire. Repertoire richness was assessed with RTK rarefaction, the Chao1 estimator, and Recon v2.1 estimates of unobserved clonotypes. OLGA was used to compute generation probabilities for all TCRbeta clonotypes that the gDNA method yielded from a few donors. TCRdb mirrors the immuneACCESS table, restricted to in-frame sequences. Some clones are absent from its copies; in checked studies, under half trace to an unresolved V gene, and the reason for the others is unknown. V, J and clone size reflect that table, while D and trimming were determined from the DNA. Recorded for this sample are approximately 1.9 million clones; 93% of them occurred a single time. The ten biggest clones cover less than 2% of the sample.

The chain links TRBV28 with TRBJ2-1; 13 bases in the junction line up with TRBD2. The source is a man aged 18 to 29 in good health. Some clones in this sample may be carry-over from other donors' samples. The sample taken for sequencing was naive CD8+ T cells from PBMCs. The cell subset or site label, as the study defines it: CD45RA+CCR7+. The bases read TGTGCCAGCAGTTTACATGGGACTAGCGGGATCAATGAGCAGTTCTTC. Translated, this is CASSLHGTSGINEQFF.